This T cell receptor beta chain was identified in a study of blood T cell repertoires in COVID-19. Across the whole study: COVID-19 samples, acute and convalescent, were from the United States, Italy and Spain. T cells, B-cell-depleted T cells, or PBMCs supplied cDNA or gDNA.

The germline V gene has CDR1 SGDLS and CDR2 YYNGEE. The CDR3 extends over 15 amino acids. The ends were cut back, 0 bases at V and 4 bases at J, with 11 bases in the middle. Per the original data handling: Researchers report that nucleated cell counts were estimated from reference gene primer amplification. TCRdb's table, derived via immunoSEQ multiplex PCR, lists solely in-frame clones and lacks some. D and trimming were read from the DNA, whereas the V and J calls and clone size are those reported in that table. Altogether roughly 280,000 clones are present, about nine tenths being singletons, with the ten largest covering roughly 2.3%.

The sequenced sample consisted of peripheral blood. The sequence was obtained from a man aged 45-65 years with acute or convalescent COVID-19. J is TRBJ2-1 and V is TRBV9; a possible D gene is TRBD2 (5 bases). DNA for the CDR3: TGTGCCAGCAGCGTAGTCGGGAACAGTTACAATGAGCAGTTCTTC. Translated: CASSVVGNSYNEQFF.